This TCR beta chain came from a study of shared clonotypes between healthy human individuals. Overall study results and limits: Shared across four donors were 4% to 5% of the naive CD4 clonotypes. In contrast to clonotypes shared by all four donors, non-shared clonotypes had lower generation probabilities.

V lost 5 bases to trimming and J lost 1 base, with 22 bases between them. The CDR3 loop spans 18 amino acids. Per the germline V gene, CDR1 is SGHTA and CDR2 is FQGNSA. Clones were sequenced by immunoSEQ multiplex PCR, and TCRdb holds only the in-frame ones, with some missing. The sample records roughly 2,300,000 clones, just under 95% being singletons. In regard to this clone: What it recognizes is unknown.

The chain uses TRBV7-2 and TRBJ2-3; the D gene is possibly TRBD2 (5 bases). The sequence was obtained from a man in his late teens or twenties in good health. Some clones in this sample may be carry-over from other donors' samples. Sequencing was performed on naive CD4+ T cells from PBMCs. Subset indicated: CD45RA+ positively selected. The CDR3, as DNA: TGTGCCAGCAGCGCCGTTGTAGCGTGGGAGTGGGGCACAGATACGCAGTATTTT. Translated, it gives CASSAVVAWEWGTDTQYF.